This entry features one T cell receptor (beta chain) sequence. CDR3 length equals 12 residues. V lost 5 bases and J lost 6, with 9 bases in between. Per the germline V gene, CDR1 is SGHVS and CDR2 is FQNEAQ. 13 Jbeta primers and 60 Vbeta primers were used for the PCR. Profiling relied on immunoSEQ multiplex PCR, and the TCRdb table lists in-frame clones only, not all of them. The sample table sets out some 150,000 clones. The sample is drawn from a study of cytomegalovirus exposure and HLA in healthy donors. The J gene is TRBJ2-3, the V gene TRBV7-8; D unresolved. Material for sequencing was PBMCs. This receptor was obtained from a woman aged 18-29 years in good health and CMV-seropositive. CDR3 region: CASSPVVDTQYF. The CDR3 DNA is TGTGCCAGCAGCCCCGTCGTGGATACGCAGTATTTT.